This TCR beta chain was sequenced in a study of T cell responses to AZD1222 COVID-19 vaccine. Study background: Timing groups of about 4 and about 12 weeks for second doses were pooled. General study points: At 160-218 and 743-854, vaccine-associated CD4 TCRs were dominant, and they spanned spike.

Notes on this clone: As yet, its antigen is unknown.

Method: immunoSEQ multiplex PCR; TCRdb's copy keeps in-frame clones and lacks some. This sample has approximately 140,000 clones, with 85% to 95% found just once. The source of this sequence is an adult in good health. The source was peripheral blood, collected on day 0 of AZD1222 vaccination.

The CDR3 DNA reads TGTGCCAGCAGCACCTTAGCGGGAGGGCCCTACGAGCAGTACTTC. Its translation is CASSTLAGGPYEQYF. The rearrangement uses TRBV7-3 and TRBJ2-7; TRBD2 agrees at 11 bases. With V trimmed by 5 bases and J by 2 bases, 5 bases remained unmatched. Per the germline V gene, CDR1 is SGHTA and CDR2 is FQGTGA. There are 15 residues in the CDR3.